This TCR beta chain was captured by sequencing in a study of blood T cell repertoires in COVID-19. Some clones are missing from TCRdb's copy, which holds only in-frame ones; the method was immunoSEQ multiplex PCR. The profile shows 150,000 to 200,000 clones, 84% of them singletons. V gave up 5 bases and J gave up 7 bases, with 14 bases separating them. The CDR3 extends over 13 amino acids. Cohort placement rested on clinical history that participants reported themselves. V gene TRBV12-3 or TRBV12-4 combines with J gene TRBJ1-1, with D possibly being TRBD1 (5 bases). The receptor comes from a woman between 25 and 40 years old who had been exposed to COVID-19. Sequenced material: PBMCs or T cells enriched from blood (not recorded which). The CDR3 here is CASSPGLQGEAFF. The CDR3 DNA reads TGTGCCAGCAGTCCGGGACTCCAAGGTGAAGCTTTCTTT.